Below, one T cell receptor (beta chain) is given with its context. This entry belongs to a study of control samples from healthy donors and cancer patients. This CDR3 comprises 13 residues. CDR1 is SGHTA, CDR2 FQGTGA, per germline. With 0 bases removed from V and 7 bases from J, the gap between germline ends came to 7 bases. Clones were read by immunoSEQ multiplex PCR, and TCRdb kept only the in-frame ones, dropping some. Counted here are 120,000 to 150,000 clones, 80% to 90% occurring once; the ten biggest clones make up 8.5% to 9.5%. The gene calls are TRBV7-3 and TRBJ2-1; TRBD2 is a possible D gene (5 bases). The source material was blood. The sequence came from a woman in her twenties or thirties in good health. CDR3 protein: CASSLTLENEQFF. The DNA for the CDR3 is TGTGCCAGCAGCTTAACACTAGAAAATGAGCAGTTCTTC.